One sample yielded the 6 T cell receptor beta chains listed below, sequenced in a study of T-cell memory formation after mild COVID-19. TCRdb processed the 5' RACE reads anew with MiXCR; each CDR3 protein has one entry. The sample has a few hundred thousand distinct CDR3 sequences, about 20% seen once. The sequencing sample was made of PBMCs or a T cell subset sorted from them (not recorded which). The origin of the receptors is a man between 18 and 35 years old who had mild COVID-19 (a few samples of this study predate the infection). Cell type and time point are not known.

CDR3 sequence reads: CASSWAGPSEGGYTF. The CDR3 bases are TGTGCCAGCAGTTGGGCCGGGCCCTCAGAGGGCGGCTACACCTTC. This sequence joins TRBV12-3 or TRBV12-4 and TRBJ1-2; D call uncertain. V lost 4 bases and J lost 8, with 20 bases in between. This CDR3 has 15 amino acids.

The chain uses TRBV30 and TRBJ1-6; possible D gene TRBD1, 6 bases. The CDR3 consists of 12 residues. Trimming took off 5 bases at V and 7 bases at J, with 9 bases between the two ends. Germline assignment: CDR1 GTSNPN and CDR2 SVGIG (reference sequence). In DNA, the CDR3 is TGTGCCTGGGGGAGGGGGAATTCACCCCTCCACTTT. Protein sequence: CAWGRGNSPLHF.

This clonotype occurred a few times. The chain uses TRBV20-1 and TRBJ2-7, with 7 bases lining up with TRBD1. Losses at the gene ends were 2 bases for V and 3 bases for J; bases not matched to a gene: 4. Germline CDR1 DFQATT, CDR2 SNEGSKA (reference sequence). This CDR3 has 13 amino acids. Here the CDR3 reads CSARKGQSYEQYF. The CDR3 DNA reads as TGCAGTGCTAGAAAGGGACAGAGCTACGAGCAGTACTTC.

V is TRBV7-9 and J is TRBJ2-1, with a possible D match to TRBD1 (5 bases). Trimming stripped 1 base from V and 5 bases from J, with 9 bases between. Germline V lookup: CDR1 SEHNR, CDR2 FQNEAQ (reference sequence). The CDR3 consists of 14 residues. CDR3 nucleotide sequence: TGTGCCAGCAGCTTAGGGGGCGCCCACAATGAGCAGTTCTTC. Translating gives CASSLGGAHNEQFF.

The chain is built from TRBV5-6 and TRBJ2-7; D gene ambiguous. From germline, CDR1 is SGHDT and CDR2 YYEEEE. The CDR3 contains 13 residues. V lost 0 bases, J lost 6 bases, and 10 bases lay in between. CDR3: CASSLGGLGEQYV. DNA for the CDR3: TGTGCCAGCAGCTTGGGTGGGTTAGGCGAGCAGTACGTC.

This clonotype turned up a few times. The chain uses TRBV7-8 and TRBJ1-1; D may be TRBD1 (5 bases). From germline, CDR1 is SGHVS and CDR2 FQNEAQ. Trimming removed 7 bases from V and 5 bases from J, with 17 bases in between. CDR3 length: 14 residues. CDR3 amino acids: CASTMNQGRTEAFF. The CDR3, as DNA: TGTGCCAGCACCATGAACCAGGGTAGGACTGAAGCTTTCTTT.